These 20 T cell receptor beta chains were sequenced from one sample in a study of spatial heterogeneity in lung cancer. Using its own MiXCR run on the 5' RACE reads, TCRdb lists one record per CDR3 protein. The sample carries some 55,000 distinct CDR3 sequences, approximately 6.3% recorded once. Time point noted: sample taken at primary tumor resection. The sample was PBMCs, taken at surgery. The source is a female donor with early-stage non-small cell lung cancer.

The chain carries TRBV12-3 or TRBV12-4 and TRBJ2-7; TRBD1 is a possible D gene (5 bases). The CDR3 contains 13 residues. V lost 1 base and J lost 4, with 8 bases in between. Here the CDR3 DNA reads TGTGCCAGCAGTTTAGGGGGCTGGTACGAGCAGTACGTC. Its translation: CASSLGGWYEQYV.

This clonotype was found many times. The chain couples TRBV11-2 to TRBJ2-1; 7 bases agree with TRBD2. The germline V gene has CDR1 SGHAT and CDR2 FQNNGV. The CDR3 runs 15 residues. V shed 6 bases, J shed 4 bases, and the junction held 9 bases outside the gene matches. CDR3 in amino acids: CASSQPGLSYNEQFF. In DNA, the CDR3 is TGTGCCAGCAGTCAGCCGGGACTATCGTACAATGAGCAGTTCTTC. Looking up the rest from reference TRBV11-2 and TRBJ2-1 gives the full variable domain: EAGVAQSPRYKIIEKRQSVAFWCNPISGHATLYWYQQILGQGPKLLIQFQNNGVVDDSQLPKDRFSAERLKGVDSTLKIQPAKLEDSAVYLCASSQPGLSYNEQFFGPGTRLTVL.

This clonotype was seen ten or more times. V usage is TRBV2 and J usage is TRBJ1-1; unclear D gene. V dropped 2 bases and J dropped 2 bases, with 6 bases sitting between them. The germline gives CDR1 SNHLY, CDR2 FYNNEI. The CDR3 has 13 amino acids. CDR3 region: CASSENVNTEAFF. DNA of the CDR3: TGTGCCAGCAGTGAAAACGTTAACACTGAAGCTTTCTTT.

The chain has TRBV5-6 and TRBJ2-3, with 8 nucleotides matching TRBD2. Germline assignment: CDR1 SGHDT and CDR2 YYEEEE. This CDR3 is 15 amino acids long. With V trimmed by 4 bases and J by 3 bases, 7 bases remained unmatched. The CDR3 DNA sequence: TGTGCCAGCAGCCCCTCGAGCGGGAGTACAGATACGCAGTATTTT. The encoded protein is CASSPSSGSTDTQYF.

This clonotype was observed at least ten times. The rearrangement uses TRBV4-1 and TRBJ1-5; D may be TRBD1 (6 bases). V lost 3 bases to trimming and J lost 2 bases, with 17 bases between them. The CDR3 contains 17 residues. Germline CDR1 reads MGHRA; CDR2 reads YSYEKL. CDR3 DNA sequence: TGCGCCAGCAGCCAGGATCACAGGGTTCGGGGCAATCAGCCCCAGCATTTT. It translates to CASSQDHRVRGNQPQHF.

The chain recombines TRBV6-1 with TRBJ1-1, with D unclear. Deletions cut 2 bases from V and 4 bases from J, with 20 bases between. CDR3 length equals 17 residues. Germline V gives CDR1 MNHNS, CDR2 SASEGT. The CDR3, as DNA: TGTGCCAGCAGTGAAAGTCCGGGCGGGTTTGATGCCACTGAAGCTTTCTTT. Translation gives CASSESPGGFDATEAFF.

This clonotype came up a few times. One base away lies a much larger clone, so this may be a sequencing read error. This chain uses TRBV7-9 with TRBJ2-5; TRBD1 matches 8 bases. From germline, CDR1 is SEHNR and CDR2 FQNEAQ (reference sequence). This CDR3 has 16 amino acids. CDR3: CVSSPDLTGAGETQYF. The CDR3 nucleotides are TGTGTCAGCAGCCCCGACCTGACAGGGGCCGGAGAGACCCAGTACTTC.

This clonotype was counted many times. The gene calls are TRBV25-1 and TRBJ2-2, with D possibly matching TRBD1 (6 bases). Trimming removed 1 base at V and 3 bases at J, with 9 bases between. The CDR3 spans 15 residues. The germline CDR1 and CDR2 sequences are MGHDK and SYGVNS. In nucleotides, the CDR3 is TGTGCCAGCAGTGAATTACCAGGGGACACCGGGGAGCTGTTTTTT. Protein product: CASSELPGDTGELFF. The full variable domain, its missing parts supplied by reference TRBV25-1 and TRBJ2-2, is EADIYQTPRYLVIGTGKKITLECSQTMGHDKMYWYQQDPGMELHLIHYSYGVNSTEKGDLSSESTVSRIRTEHFPLTLESARPSHTSQYLCASSELPGDTGELFFGEGSRLTVL.

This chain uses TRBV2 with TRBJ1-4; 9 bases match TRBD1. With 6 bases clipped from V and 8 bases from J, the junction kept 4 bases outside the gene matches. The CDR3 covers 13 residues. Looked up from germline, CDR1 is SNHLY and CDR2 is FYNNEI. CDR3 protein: CASRQGALEKLFF. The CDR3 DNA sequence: TGTGCCAGCAGACAGGGGGCTTTGGAAAAACTGTTTTTT.

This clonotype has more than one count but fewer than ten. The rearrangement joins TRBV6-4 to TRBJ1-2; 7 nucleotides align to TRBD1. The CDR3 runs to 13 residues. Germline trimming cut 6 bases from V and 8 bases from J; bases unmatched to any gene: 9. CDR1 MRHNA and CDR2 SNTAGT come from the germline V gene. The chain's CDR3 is CASSPGTAWGYTF. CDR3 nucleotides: TGTGCCAGCAGCCCCGGGACAGCCTGGGGCTACACCTTC.

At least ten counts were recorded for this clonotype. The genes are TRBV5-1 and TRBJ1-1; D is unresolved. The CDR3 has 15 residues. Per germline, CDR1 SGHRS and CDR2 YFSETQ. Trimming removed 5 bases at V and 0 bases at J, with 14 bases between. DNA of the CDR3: TGCGCCAGCAGGCAAGACCCCGCCATGAACACTGAAGCTTTCTTT. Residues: CASRQDPAMNTEAFF.

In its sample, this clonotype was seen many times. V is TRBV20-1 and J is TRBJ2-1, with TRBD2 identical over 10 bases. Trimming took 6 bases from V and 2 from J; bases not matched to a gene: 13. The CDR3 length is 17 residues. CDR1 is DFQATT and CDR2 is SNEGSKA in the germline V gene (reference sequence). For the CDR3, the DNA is TGCAGTGCCTCGGGGAGCGGGAGGGTGAGGACCTACAATGAGCAGTTCTTC. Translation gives CSASGSGRVRTYNEQFF.

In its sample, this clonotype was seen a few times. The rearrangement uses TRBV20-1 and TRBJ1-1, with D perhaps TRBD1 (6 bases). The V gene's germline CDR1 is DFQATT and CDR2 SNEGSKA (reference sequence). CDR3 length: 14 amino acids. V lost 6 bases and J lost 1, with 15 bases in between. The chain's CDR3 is CSAQYWGANTEAFF. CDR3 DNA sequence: TGCAGTGCCCAATACTGGGGGGCGAACACTGAAGCTTTCTTT.

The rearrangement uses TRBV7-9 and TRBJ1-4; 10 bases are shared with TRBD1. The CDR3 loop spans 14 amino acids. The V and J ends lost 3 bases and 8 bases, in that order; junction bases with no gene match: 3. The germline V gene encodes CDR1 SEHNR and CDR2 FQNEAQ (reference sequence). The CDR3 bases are TGTGCCAGCAGCTTGAGGACAGGGGGAGAAAAACTGTTTTTT. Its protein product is CASSLRTGGEKLFF.

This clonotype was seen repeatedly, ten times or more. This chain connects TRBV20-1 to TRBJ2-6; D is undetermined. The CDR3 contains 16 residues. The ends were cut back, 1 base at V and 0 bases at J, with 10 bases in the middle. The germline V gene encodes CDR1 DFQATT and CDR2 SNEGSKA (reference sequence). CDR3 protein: CSARAPGLSGANVLTF. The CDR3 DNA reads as TGCAGTGCTAGAGCCCCAGGTCTCTCTGGGGCCAACGTCCTGACTTTC.

For the CDR3, the DNA is TGTGCCAGCACTTGGGACAGGGTCTATGGCTACACCTTC. Encoded protein: CASTWDRVYGYTF. V usage is TRBV12-3 or TRBV12-4 and J usage is TRBJ1-2; TRBD1 agrees at 9 bases. The CDR3 runs to 13 residues. Trimming removed 7 bases from V and 4 bases from J; junction bases left unmatched: 4.

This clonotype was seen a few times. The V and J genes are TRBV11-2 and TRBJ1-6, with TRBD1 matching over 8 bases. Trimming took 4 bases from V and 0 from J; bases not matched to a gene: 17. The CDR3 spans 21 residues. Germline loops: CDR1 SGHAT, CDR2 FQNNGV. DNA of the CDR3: TGTGCCAGCAGCTACCCTCCGGGACAGGCTTCAATGAGCTCCTATAATTCACCCCTCCACTTT. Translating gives CASSYPPGQASMSSYNSPLHF.

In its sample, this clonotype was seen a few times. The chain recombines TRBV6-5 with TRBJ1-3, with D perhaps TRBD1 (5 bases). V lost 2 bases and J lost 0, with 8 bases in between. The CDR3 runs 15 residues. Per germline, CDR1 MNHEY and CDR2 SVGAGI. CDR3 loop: CASSYRGVSGNTIYF. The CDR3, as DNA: TGTGCCAGCAGTTACCGGGGGGTCTCTGGAAACACCATATATTTT.

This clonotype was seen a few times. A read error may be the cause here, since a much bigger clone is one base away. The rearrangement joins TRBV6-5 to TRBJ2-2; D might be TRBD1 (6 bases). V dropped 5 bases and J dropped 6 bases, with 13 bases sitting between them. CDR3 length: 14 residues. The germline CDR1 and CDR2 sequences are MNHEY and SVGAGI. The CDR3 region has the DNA TGTGCCAGCAGTCAATCGGGACATGCCGGGGAGCTGTTTTTT. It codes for CASSQSGHAGELFF.

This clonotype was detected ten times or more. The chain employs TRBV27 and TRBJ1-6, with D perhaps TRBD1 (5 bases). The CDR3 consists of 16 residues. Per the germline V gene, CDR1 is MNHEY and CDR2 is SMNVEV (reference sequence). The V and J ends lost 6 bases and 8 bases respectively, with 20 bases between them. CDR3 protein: CASSALAQGPYSPLHF. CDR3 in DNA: TGTGCCAGCAGCGCCCTGGCCCAGGGTCCCTATTCACCCCTCCACTTT.